This T cell receptor (beta chain) was sequenced during a study of shared clonotypes between healthy human individuals. Study-level points and caveats: Memory subsets generally showed smaller estimated richness than naive subsets did. Clonotypes that were shared across a handful of donors made up about 4.5% of naive CD4 clonotypes.

TCRdb's table, derived via immunoSEQ multiplex PCR, lists solely in-frame clones and lacks some. Of approximately 2.1 million clones in the sample, over 90% are singletons; the top ten hold under 0.45%. Notes on this clone: What it binds is not known.

The receptor was derived from a man younger than 30 in good health. Some clones in this sample may be carry-over from other donors' samples. The specimen sequenced was naive CD4+ T cells from PBMCs. This sample's subset: CD45RA+ positively selected.

The CDR3 DNA reads as TGTGCCAGTAGTACCGGACAGTTCAGGGGAGGGGCCAACGTCCTGACTTTC. Its protein is CASSTGQFRGGANVLTF. The V and J genes are TRBV19 and TRBJ2-6; a possible D gene is TRBD1 (6 bases). Deletions cut 4 bases from V and 4 bases from J, with 17 bases between. This CDR3 is 17 amino acids long. Germline CDR1 reads LNHDA; CDR2 reads SQIVND (reference sequence).